This T cell receptor beta chain comes out of a study of blood T cell repertoires in COVID-19 (dated by TCRdb to about 2020). Turning to the overall study: Samples covering the acute and convalescent phases of COVID-19 were provided by collaborators in the United States, Italy and Spain. Samples were obtained from the ongoing ImmuneRACE study (first 160 participants) and from roughly 1,300 subjects provided by 6 global collaborators. Where available, HLA class I and class II types were obtained from metadata supplied by the sample provider rather than from assay-based typing. The prospective study material was composed of cDNA or gDNA derived from T cells, B-cell-depleted T cells, or PBMCs. The repertoires were released in a freely available public database meant as a resource for research on the immune response to SARS-CoV-2. Deeply sampled blood TCRbeta repertoires from subjects exposed to, actively infected with, or recovered from COVID-19 were included in the dataset. The sample metadata nearly always contained a de-identified subject ID, COVID-19 status, age in years and sex.

In regard to this clone: Its cognate antigen has yet to be identified. No quality values exist for individual bases; no much larger clone is one base distant.

TCRbeta CDR3 regions were amplified from genomic DNA using the immunoSEQ Assay, a bias-controlled multiplex PCR. On the study's bioinformatics: Nucleated cell counts per sample were estimated from amplification of reference gene primers within the assay. To quantify the absolute abundance of each unique TCRbeta CDR3 rearrangement, sequence reads were collapsed and filtered. Productive Simpson clonality was computed per sample as the square root of Simpson's diversity index over productive rearrangements. TCRdb limited this immuneACCESS table to in-frame rearrangements with V and J called. A share of clones is missing; checked studies link under half to unresolved V genes, and the rest is unexplained. V and J calls and clone size follow that table, whereas D and trimming were derived from the DNA. This sample has approximately 290,000 clones in its table, and approximately 90% of those were observed once. The leading ten clones occupy approximately 2.4% of the sample.

The full study reports these points: The quantity of clinical and demographic metadata differed by source and by participant and was supplied without curation.

Whole blood was collected in K2EDTA tubes by collaborating institutions according to the institutions' own protocols. Collaborator samples were shipped for TCRbeta analysis as frozen whole blood, isolated PBMCs, or DNA extracted from either sample type. The germline V gene provides CDR1 SGDLS and CDR2 YYNGEE. The CDR3 contains 14 residues, cysteine and phenylalanine counted. Solely the CDR3 DNA is kept, with 42 bases framed from the first base. Deletion took 0 bases off V and 4 bases off J, with a span of 10 bases between the germline ends. This TCR was recovered from a man aged 18 to 35 with active or convalescent COVID-19. What was sequenced was peripheral blood. The chain was built from TRBV9 and TRBJ1-1, with no D gene named confidently. Here is the DNA: TGTGCCAGCAGCGTAGTCAAGGAGAGCACTGAAGCTTTCTTT. This yields the protein CASSVVKESTEAFF.